This T cell receptor (beta chain) was recorded in a study of T cells in Graves' hyperthyroidism and ophthalmopathy. This clonotype was seen at least ten times. Germline lookup yields CDR1 DFQATT and CDR2 SNEGSKA (reference sequence). With 6 bases removed from V and 3 bases from J, the gap between germline ends came to 14 bases. This CDR3 contains 13 residues. The source material, RNA transcripts, was used to amplify TCR beta CDR3 regions. RT-PCR in the first round (using the HTBI primer set) targeted the TCR CDR3. TCRdb reprocessed the multiplex PCR reads via MiXCR and lists one record per CDR3 protein. This table has about 400,000 distinct CDR3 sequences, about 13% appearing once.

The rearrangement uses TRBV20-1 and TRBJ2-5, with D perhaps given as TRBD1 or TRBD2 (7 bases each). Sequenced: blood. This receptor was obtained from a young woman with Graves' hyperthyroidism. CDR3 in DNA: TGCAGTGCGAGGGGAGGGGGCGAAGAGACCCAGTACTTC. Encoded protein: CSARGGGEETQYF.